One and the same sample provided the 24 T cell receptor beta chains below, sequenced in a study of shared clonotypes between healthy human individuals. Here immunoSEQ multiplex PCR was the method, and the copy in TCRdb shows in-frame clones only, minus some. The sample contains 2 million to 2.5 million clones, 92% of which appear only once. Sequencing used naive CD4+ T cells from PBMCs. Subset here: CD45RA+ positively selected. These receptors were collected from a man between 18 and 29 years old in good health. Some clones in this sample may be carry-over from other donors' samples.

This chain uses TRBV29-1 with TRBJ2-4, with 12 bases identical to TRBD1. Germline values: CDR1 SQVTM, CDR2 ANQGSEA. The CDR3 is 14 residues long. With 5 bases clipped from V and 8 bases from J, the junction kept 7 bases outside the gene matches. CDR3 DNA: TGCAGCGTTTCACCGGGACAGGGGGCGGACATTCAGTACTTC. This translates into CSVSPGQGADIQYF.

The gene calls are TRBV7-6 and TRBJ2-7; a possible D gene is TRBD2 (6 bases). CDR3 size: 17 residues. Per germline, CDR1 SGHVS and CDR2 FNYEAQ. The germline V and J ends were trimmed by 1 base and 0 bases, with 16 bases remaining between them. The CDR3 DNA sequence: TGTGCCAGCAGCTTAGGGGTCGGGGACTTAAGCTCCTACGAGCAGTACTTC. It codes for CASSLGVGDLSSYEQYF.

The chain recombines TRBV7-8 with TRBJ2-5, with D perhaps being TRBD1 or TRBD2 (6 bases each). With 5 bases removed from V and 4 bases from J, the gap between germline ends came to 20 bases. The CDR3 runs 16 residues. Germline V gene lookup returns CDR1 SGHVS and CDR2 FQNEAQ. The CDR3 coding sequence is TGTGCCAGCAGCCAAGGGACGGGGGCAGGAGCAGAGACCCAGTACTTC. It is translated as CASSQGTGAGAETQYF.

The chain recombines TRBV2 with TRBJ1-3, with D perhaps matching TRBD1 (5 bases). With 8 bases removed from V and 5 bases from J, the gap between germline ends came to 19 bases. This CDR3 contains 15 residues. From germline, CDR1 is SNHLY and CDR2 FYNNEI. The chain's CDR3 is CASAGGDTKRNTIYF. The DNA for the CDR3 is TGTGCCAGCGCCGGGGGAGACACCAAGCGAAACACCATATATTTT.

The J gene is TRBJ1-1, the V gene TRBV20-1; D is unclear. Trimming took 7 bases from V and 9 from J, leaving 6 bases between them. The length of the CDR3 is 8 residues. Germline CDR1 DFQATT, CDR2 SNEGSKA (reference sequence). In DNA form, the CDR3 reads TGCAGTGTCAAGCAAGCTTTCTTT. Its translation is CSVKQAFF.

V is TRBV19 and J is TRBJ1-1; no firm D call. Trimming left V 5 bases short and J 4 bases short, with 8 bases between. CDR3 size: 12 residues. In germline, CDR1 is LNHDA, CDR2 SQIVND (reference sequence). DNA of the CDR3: TGTGCCAGTAGTTTGACCCCCACTGAAGCTTTCTTT. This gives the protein CASSLTPTEAFF. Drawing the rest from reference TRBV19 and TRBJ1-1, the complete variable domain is DGGITQSPKYLFRKEGQNVTLSCEQNLNHDAMYWYRQDPGQGLRLIYYSQIVNDFQKGDIAEGYSVSREKKESFPLTVTSAQKNPTAFYLCASSLTPTEAFFGQGTRLTVV.

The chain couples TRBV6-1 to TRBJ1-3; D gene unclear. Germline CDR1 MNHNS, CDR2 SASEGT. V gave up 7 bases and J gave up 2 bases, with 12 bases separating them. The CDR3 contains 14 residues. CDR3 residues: CASTRQLAGNTIYF. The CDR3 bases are TGTGCCAGCACTAGGCAACTTGCTGGAAACACCATATATTTT.

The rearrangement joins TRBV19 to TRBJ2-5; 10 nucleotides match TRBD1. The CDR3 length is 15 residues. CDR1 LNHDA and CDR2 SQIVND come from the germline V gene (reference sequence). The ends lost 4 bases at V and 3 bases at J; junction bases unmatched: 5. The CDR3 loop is CASSRPGTGEETQYF. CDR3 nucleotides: TGTGCCAGTAGTAGACCCGGGACAGGGGAAGAGACCCAGTACTTC.

As DNA, the CDR3 is TGTGCCAGCAGCGCAGGGGGCTTCGGTGAAAAACTGTTTTTT. It yields the protein CASSAGGFGEKLFF. This sequence joins TRBV5-4 and TRBJ1-4, with 8 positions matching TRBD1. The CDR3 runs to 14 residues. V lost 4 bases, J lost 7 bases, and 6 bases stayed unmatched. From germline, CDR1 is SGHNT and CDR2 YYREEE (reference sequence). Full variable domain (missing parts from reference TRBV5-4 and TRBJ1-4): ETGVTQSPTHLIKTRGQQVTLRCSSQSGHNTVSWYQQALGQGPQFIFQYYREEENGRGNFPPRFSGLQFPNYSSELNVNALELDDSALYLCASSAGGFGEKLFFGSGTQLSVL.

This CDR3 is CASSLWQGTTNEKLFF. CDR3 nucleotide sequence: TGTGCCAGCAGCTTATGGCAGGGGACAACTAATGAAAAACTGTTTTTT. The chain joins TRBV7-6 to TRBJ1-4; D may be TRBD1 (6 bases). CDR1 is SGHVS, CDR2 FNYEAQ, per germline. The germline V and J ends were trimmed by 2 bases and 0 bases, with 10 bases remaining between them. The CDR3 loop spans 16 amino acids.

Written as DNA, the CDR3 is TGCAGCGTTGAAGATCTTAGGCAGTCCTACAATGAGCAGTTCTTC. Translated: CSVEDLRQSYNEQFF. The V call is TRBV29-1, the J call TRBJ2-1; D gene uncertain. Trimming cost V 0 bases and J 1 base, with 10 bases left between them. Germline CDR1 reads SQVTM; CDR2 reads ANQGSEA. CDR3 length: 15 amino acids.

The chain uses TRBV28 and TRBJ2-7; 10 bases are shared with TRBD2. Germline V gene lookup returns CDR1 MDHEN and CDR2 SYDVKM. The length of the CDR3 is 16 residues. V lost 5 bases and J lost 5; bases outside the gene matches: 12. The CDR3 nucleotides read TGTGCCAGCAGTACCCCTGCTAGCGGGAGTAGCCACGAGCAGTACTTC. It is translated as CASSTPASGSSHEQYF.

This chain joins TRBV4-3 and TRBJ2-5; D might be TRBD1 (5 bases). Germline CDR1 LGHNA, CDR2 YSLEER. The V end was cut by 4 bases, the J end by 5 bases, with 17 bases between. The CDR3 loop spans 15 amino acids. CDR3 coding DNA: TGCGCCAGCAGCCCCCTGGGGCTAGTTACGGAGACCCAGTACTTC. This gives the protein CASSPLGLVTETQYF.

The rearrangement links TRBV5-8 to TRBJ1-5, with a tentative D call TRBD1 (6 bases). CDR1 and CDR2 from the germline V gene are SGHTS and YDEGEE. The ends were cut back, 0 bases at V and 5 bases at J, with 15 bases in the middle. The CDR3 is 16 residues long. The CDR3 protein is CASSLDGIQGYQPQHF. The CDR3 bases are TGTGCCAGCAGCTTGGACGGGATTCAGGGGTATCAGCCCCAGCATTTT.

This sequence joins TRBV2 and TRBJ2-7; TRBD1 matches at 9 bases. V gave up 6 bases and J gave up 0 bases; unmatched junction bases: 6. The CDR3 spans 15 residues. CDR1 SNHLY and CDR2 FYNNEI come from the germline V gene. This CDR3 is CASRTGTGSSYEQYF. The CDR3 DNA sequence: TGTGCCAGCAGGACCGGGACAGGGAGCTCCTACGAGCAGTACTTC. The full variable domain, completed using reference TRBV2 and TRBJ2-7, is EPEVTQTPSHQVTQMGQEVILRCVPISNHLYFYWYRQILGQKVEFLVSFYNNEISEKSEIFDDQFSVERPDGSNFTLKIRSTKLEDSAMYFCASRTGTGSSYEQYFGPGTRLTVT.

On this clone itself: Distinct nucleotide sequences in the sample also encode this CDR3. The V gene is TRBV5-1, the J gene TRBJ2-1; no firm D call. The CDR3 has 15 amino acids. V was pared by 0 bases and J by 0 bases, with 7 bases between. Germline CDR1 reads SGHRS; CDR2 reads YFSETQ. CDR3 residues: CASSLEGISYNEQFF. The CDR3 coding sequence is TGCGCCAGCAGCTTGGAGGGTATCTCCTACAATGAGCAGTTCTTC.

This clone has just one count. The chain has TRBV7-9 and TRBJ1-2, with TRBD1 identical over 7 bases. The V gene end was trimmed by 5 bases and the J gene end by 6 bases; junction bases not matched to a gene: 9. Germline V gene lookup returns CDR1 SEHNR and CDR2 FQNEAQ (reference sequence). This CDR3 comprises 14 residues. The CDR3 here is CASSPSNQGDGYTF. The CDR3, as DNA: TGTGCCAGCAGCCCCAGCAATCAGGGGGATGGCTACACCTTC.

CDR3 residues: CASSLGLAGEQFF. The DNA for the CDR3 is TGTGCCAGCAGCTTAGGTCTAGCGGGGGAGCAGTTCTTC. This chain joins TRBV11-2 and TRBJ2-1; 9 bases are shared with TRBD2. The germline gives CDR1 SGHAT, CDR2 FQNNGV. This CDR3 is 13 amino acids long. The trim removed 1 base at V and 10 bases at J, leaving 2 bases unmatched.

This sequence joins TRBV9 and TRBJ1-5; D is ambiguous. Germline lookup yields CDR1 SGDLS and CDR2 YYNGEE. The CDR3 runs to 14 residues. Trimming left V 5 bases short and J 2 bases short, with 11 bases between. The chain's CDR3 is CASSQSGGNQPQHF. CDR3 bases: TGTGCCAGCAGTCAGTCCGGGGGCAATCAGCCCCAGCATTTT.

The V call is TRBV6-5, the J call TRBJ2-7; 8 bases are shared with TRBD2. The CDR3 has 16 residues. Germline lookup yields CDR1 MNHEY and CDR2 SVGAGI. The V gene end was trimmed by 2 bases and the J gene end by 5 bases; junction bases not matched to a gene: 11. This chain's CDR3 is CASSYLTGTSPNEQYF. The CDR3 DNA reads TGTGCCAGCAGTTACCTAACCGGGACTAGTCCCAACGAGCAGTACTTC.

CDR3 DNA sequence: TGTGCCAGCAGTTACTGGGACACCGGAGGACACAATGAGCAGTTCTTC. Its protein is CASSYWDTGGHNEQFF. The gene calls are TRBV6-6 and TRBJ2-1; D is perhaps TRBD1 (6 bases). The CDR3 totals 16 residues. The germline V gene has CDR1 MNHNY and CDR2 SVGAGI (reference sequence). V gave up 1 base and J gave up 5 bases, with 15 bases separating them.

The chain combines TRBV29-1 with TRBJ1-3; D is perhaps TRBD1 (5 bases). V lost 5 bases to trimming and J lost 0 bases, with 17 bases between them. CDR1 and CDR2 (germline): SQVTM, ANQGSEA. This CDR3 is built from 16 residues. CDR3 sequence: CSVSGAGMSSGNTIYF. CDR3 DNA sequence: TGCAGCGTTTCCGGGGCAGGGATGAGCTCTGGAAACACCATATATTTT.

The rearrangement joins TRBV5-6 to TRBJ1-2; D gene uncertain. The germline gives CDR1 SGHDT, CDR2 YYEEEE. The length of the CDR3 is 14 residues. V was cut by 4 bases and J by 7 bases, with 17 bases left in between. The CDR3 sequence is CASSPAGSYAGYTF. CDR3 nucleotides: TGTGCCAGCAGCCCCGCCGGGTCCTATGCTGGCTACACCTTC.

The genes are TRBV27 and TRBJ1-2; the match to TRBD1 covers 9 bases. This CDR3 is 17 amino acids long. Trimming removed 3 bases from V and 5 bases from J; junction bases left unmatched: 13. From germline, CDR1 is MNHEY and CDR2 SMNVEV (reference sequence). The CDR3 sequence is CASSLRGQGTPWYGYTF. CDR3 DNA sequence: TGTGCCAGCAGTTTGAGGGGACAGGGTACCCCATGGTATGGCTACACCTTC.